This T cell receptor (beta chain) was obtained from a study of early T cells in non-severe SARS-CoV-2 infection. Across the whole study: Sequencing targeted bulk RNA from unsorted whole blood, leaving chains unpaired. Findings and caveats of the study: Using VDJdb, the matching emphasized anti-spike CD8 responses while missing private and CD4 specificities.

Points on this clonotype: The antigen remains undetermined.

Unique molecular identifiers (one per individual cDNA molecule) were attached. TCRdb re-analysed the 5' RACE reads in MiXCR, keeping a single row per CDR3 protein. The repertoire consists of some 80,000 distinct CDR3 sequences, with about 5% occurring once and the leading ten covering roughly 7.3%. V lost 3 bases, J lost 8 bases, and 18 bases lay in between. The CDR3 runs to 15 residues. The rearrangement uses TRBV12-3 or TRBV12-4 and TRBJ2-3; D unclear. This sequence originates from an adult who was a healthcare worker with PCR-confirmed SARS-CoV-2 infection or an uninfected control (not recorded which). The specimen comprised whole blood, sampled at baseline. CDR3 sequence reads: CASSFQDPGSRTQYF. Here the CDR3 DNA reads TGTGCCAGCAGTTTCCAGGACCCGGGCTCCCGTACGCAGTATTTT.